This is a list of T cell receptor beta chains from one sample in a study of early T cells in non-severe SARS-CoV-2 infection. TCRdb re-derived calls from the 5' RACE reads in MiXCR, one entry per CDR3 protein. The sample lists about 55,000 distinct CDR3 sequences, around 6.6% seen once, with more than 5% in the top ten. Sample: whole blood, taken at baseline. The receptors were gathered from an adult who was a healthcare worker with PCR-confirmed SARS-CoV-2 infection or an uninfected control (not recorded which). Both conserved end residues are part of each CDR3. The order of the fields is D gene, V gene, clone size, J gene, CDR3 DNA, CDR3 protein. A D gene is named only where the DNA matches it firmly. The size of a clone is reported for some rows only, either as once, few or many, or as a class for expanded clones.

TRBD1,TRBV30,few,TRBJ2-7,TGTGCCTGGAGCAGGGGGCTAATGATCTACGAGCAGTACTTC,CAWSRGLMIYEQYF
TRBD2,TRBV10-3,many,TRBJ2-4,TGTGCCACCGAGGGACTAGCGGGGGGGATACCCAAAAACATTCAGTACTTC,CATEGLAGGIPKNIQYF
NA,TRBV5-4,few,TRBJ2-1,TGTGCCAGCAGCCAGCGGGGACAGTTCGATGAGCAGTTCTTC,CASSQRGQFDEQFF
NA,TRBV7-8,NA,TRBJ2-1,TGTGCCAGCAGCCCGTACGGAGGATCCTACAATGAGCAGTTCTTC,CASSPYGGSYNEQFF
NA,TRBV14,NA,TRBJ1-2,TGTGCCAGCAGCCAAGGGGGCACCCCTAACTATGGCTACACCTTC,CASSQGGTPNYGYTF
TRBD1,TRBV19,many,TRBJ1-4,TGTGCCAGTAGGGGGACAGAGAGGAATGAAAAACTGTTTTTT,CASRGTERNEKLFF
NA,TRBV5-1,many,TRBJ2-7,TGCGCCAGCAGCTTGATTGGTAGCACGAACGAGCAGTACTTC,CASSLIGSTNEQYF
NA,TRBV7-2,many,TRBJ2-7,TGTGCCAGCAGCTTACGGTCCGCAGCCTACGAGCAGTACTTC,CASSLRSAAYEQYF
TRBD1,TRBV12-3/TRBV12-4,many,TRBJ2-1,TGTGCCAGCATGGGGGACAGGGTTTACAATGAGCAGTTCTTC,CASMGDRVYNEQFF
NA,TRBV7-2,few,TRBJ2-5,TGTGCCAGCAGCTTACTTTGGGAGACCCAGTACTTC,CASSLLWETQYF
TRBD1,TRBV5-1,few,TRBJ2-3,TGCGCCAGCAGCTCGGACAGGAACACAGATACGCAGTATTTT,CASSSDRNTDTQYF
NA,TRBV28,NA,TRBJ1-1,TGTGCCAGCAGTTCGGGCAGGGACACTGAAGCTTTCTTT,CASSSGRDTEAFF
NA,TRBV12-3/TRBV12-4,NA,TRBJ1-1,TGTGCCAGCAGTTTAGGCCCATTCGGGACGAACACTGAAGCTTTCTTT,CASSLGPFGTNTEAFF
TRBD2,TRBV5-1,NA,TRBJ2-5,TGCGCCAGCAGCTTAAGACGGACTAGCGGGGGCCATGTTTCGAAGACCCAGTACTTC,CASSLRRTSGGHVSKTQYF
TRBD1,TRBV4-3,NA,TRBJ2-6,TGCGCCAGCAGCCAATACTTTACGGGGACAGACGAAAGCTCTGGGGCCAACGTCCTGACTTTC,CASSQYFTGTDESSGANVLTF
NA,TRBV29-1,few,TRBJ2-1,TGCAGCGTTGTGTCCCCCTACGGCACCTCCTACAATGAGCAGTTCTTC,CSVVSPYGTSYNEQFF
NA,TRBV7-6,NA,TRBJ1-1,TGTGCCAGCAGCTTAGCCGGGGGGTCTCGTGGGACTGAAGCTTTCTTT,CASSLAGGSRGTEAFF
NA,TRBV2,many,TRBJ1-5,TGTGCCAGCAAAGGGGTTGGCAATCAGCCCCAGCATTTT,CASKGVGNQPQHF
NA,TRBV3-1,many,TRBJ1-3,TGTGCCAGCAGCCGGATACTCTACTCTGGAAACACCATATATTTT,CASSRILYSGNTIYF
NA,TRBV12-3/TRBV12-4,many,TRBJ2-7,TGTGCCGGCAGTACAGGCGGCGAGCAGTACTTC,CAGSTGGEQYF
NA,TRBV10-3,few,TRBJ2-7,TGTGCCATCCGGGACGGGGGTAATTCGGCCAACGAGCAGTACTTC,CAIRDGGNSANEQYF
TRBD1,TRBV6-5,many,TRBJ1-2,TGTGCCAGCAGTTACGTTCCGACAGGGACCTATGGCTACACCTTC,CASSYVPTGTYGYTF
TRBD2,TRBV28,NA,TRBJ2-1,TGTGCCAGCAGTAATCGGGGGGTAAGGAATGAGCAGTTCTTC,CASSNRGVRNEQFF
NA,TRBV5-6,few,TRBJ2-7,TGTGCCAGCAGCTTGTACGGCAGGGAAGGCGAGCAGTACTTC,CASSLYGREGEQYF
TRBD2,TRBV20-1,NA,TRBJ2-4,TGCAGTGCCCCATCTAGCGGAGGGGCCAAAAACATTCAGTACTTC,CSAPSSGGAKNIQYF
NA,TRBV27,many,TRBJ2-3,TGTGCCAGCAATAGCGGAACTCCAGATACGCAGTATTTT,CASNSGTPDTQYF
NA,TRBV10-2,many,TRBJ2-7,TGCGCCAGCCGGAAACAGGGAAATTACGAGCAGTACTTC,CASRKQGNYEQYF
NA,TRBV6-1,NA,TRBJ1-6,TGTGCCAGCAGTGAAGCGCCTTCACCCCTCCACTTT,CASSEAPSPLHF
TRBD1,TRBV6-5,many,TRBJ1-1,TGTGCCAGCAGCCGGACCATTGAGACAGGGAGAGCTGAAGCTTTCTTT,CASSRTIETGRAEAFF
NA,TRBV4-1,many,TRBJ2-5,TGCGCCAGCAGCCAACCTGCTAAGGACTCCCATAAGACCCAGTACTTC,CASSQPAKDSHKTQYF
NA,TRBV5-6,few,TRBJ2-5,TGTGCCAGCAGCTTGTCGAAGGGGCCCCAGTACTTC,CASSLSKGPQYF
NA,TRBV7-2,NA,TRBJ2-1,TGTGCCAGCAGCTTATCGGGGGCCCTCTACAATGAGCAGTTCTTC,CASSLSGALYNEQFF
NA,TRBV11-3,NA,TRBJ2-1,TGTGCCAGCAGCTTAGGGGGACAAGGCCCCAATGAGCAGTTCTTC,CASSLGGQGPNEQFF
TRBD2,TRBV28,many,TRBJ2-3,TGTGCCAGTGGAAGACTAGCGGGTCTCACAGATACGCAGTATTTT,CASGRLAGLTDTQYF
NA,TRBV10-1,many,TRBJ2-2,TGCGCCAGCAGTAAAGGGGGGACCGGGGAGCTGTTTTTT,CASSKGGTGELFF
TRBD2,TRBV5-4,NA,TRBJ2-3,TGTGCCAGCAGCTTGGAGCGGGGCGGCACAGATACGCAGTATTTT,CASSLERGGTDTQYF
NA,TRBV5-5,many,TRBJ1-4,TGTGCCAGCAGCCCCCGAGCTGCAACTAATGAAAAACTGTTTTTT,CASSPRAATNEKLFF
TRBD1,TRBV7-9,few,TRBJ2-1,TGTGCCAGTCAAACAGGGGGCGCCTACAATGAGCAGTTCTTC,CASQTGGAYNEQFF
NA,TRBV24-1,NA,TRBJ1-5,TGTGCCACCAGTGACACGACCCAAGGCGATCAGCCCCAGCATTTT,CATSDTTQGDQPQHF
TRBD1,TRBV28,few,TRBJ1-5,TGTGCCAGCAATAGGGCAGGGGGCATTCAGCCCCAGCATTTT,CASNRAGGIQPQHF
NA,TRBV6-7,few,TRBJ2-7,TGTGCCAGCTTCCGTCTGCAGGGGTTCCACGAGCAGTACTTC,CASFRLQGFHEQYF
NA,TRBV5-1,many,TRBJ2-7,TGCGCCAGCAGCTTGGCAGGGGTCAACGAGCAGTACTTC,CASSLAGVNEQYF
TRBD2,TRBV4-2,many,TRBJ2-7,TGTGCCAGCAGCCACCCCTCGGGACTAGCGGGGACCGCCTACGAGCAGTACTTC,CASSHPSGLAGTAYEQYF
NA,TRBV7-9,many,TRBJ2-3,TGTGCCAGCAGCCGCCGTGGGGGCTTGAGCACAGATACGCAGTATTTT,CASSRRGGLSTDTQYF
NA,TRBV5-1,few,TRBJ1-6,TGCGCCAGCAGCTTACGGACAATTGACTCACCCCTCCACTTT,CASSLRTIDSPLHF
NA,TRBV4-3,many,TRBJ2-3,TGCGCCAGCAGCCAATTAGAGCAGCCCACTAGCACAGATACGCAGTATTTT,CASSQLEQPTSTDTQYF
NA,TRBV6-5,many,TRBJ2-3,TGTGCCAGCACCCCCCGACCGACTCTCACAGATACGCAGTATTTT,CASTPRPTLTDTQYF
TRBD2,TRBV4-1,NA,TRBJ2-5,TGCGCCAGCAGCCAAGATGAGACTAGCGAAGAGACCCAGTACTTC,CASSQDETSEETQYF
NA,TRBV3-1,many,TRBJ1-2,TGTGCCAGCAGCCAAGAGAGGCGGCTTTCCTACACCTTC,CASSQERRLSYTF
NA,TRBV4-2,NA,TRBJ2-6,TGTGCCAGCAGCCCGTATGTGGGGGGCTCTGGGGCCAACGTCCTGACTTTC,CASSPYVGGSGANVLTF
NA,TRBV6-2/TRBV6-3,many,TRBJ2-5,TGTGCCAGCAGTTCAGGTTACCTCCAAGAGACCCAGTACTTC,CASSSGYLQETQYF
TRBD2,TRBV11-2,NA,TRBJ2-3,TGTGCCAGCAGCTCGAGACTAGCGGGGACGACTAGCACAGATACGCAGTATTTT,CASSSRLAGTTSTDTQYF
NA,TRBV11-2,many,TRBJ2-5,TGTGCCAGCAGCTTCTGGGGGGGGGCCCAAGAGACCCAGTACTTC,CASSFWGGAQETQYF
NA,TRBV20-1,NA,TRBJ2-2,TGCAGTGCTAGAGATCGGGGGGCCTCCAACACCGGGGAGCTGTTTTTT,CSARDRGASNTGELFF
TRBD1,TRBV28,few,TRBJ2-1,TGTGCCAGCAGTGTGGACAGGGAACAAAACTACAATGAGCAGTTCTTC,CASSVDREQNYNEQFF
TRBD2,TRBV11-1,many,TRBJ2-3,TGTGCCAGCAGCTTACGTCCTAGCGGTGTTGCTAGCACAGATACGCAGTATTTT,CASSLRPSGVASTDTQYF
TRBD2,TRBV7-9,many,TRBJ2-1,TGTGCCAGCAGCATAACTAGCGGGGCTTACAATGAGCAGTTCTTC,CASSITSGAYNEQFF
NA,TRBV29-1,NA,TRBJ1-6,TGCAAGGATAATAATTCACCCCTCCACTTT,CKDNNSPLHF
NA,TRBV5-1,many,TRBJ1-2,TGCGCCAGCAGCTTCATAGGGTCACATGGCTACACCTTC,CASSFIGSHGYTF